This is a list of T cell receptor beta chains from one sample in a study of cytomegalovirus exposure and HLA in healthy donors. Profiled with immunoSEQ multiplex PCR; TCRdb holds only in-frame clones, not every one. Among about 130,000 clones, 82% were seen once, and the ten largest hold roughly 30%. Sequences were obtained from PBMCs. These TCRs come from a man aged 25 to 45 in good health and CMV-seropositive. Each CDR3 is given with its conserved first and last residue. The D gene is left open where the match is weak. Clone sizes are given selectively: once, few, many, or a class where the clone is expanded.

V	D	J	size	DNA	CDR3
TRBV5-4	TRBD2	TRBJ2-7	.	TGTGCCAGCAGCTTGGGACTAGCGGGGGCCTACGAGCAGTACTTC	CASSLGLAGAYEQYF
TRBV7-9	TRBD1	TRBJ1-5	.	TGTGCCAGCAGCGAGGGGGACAGTAGCAATCAGCCCCAGCATTTT	CASSEGDSSNQPQHF
TRBV18	.	TRBJ2-3	.	TGTGCCAGCTCGCGTACAGGGACAGATACGCAGTATTTT	CASSRTGTDTQYF
TRBV14	.	TRBJ2-7	few	TGTGCCAGCAGCCCCCTTGCCGGCGGGTCCTCCTACGAGCAGTACTTC	CASSPLAGGSSYEQYF
TRBV5-1	TRBD1	TRBJ1-1	.	TGCGCCAGCAGCATGGAAGGGACAGCGAACACTGAAGCTTTCTTT	CASSMEGTANTEAFF
TRBV27	TRBD1	TRBJ1-5	.	TGTGCCAGCAAAGCCGGCGGGACAGCTTATAATCAGCCCCAGCATTTT	CASKAGGTAYNQPQHF
TRBV2	.	TRBJ1-2	.	TGTGCCAGCAGCGTTACAGGGATCTATGGCTACACCTTC	CASSVTGIYGYTF
TRBV10-3	TRBD1	TRBJ1-2	.	TGTGCCATCAGTGAGGGAGGACAGGGCTATGGCTACACCTTC	CAISEGGQGYGYTF
TRBV5-4	TRBD2	TRBJ2-2	.	TGTGCCAGCAGCTTGCTAGCGGGTGTAGGCACCGGGGAGCTGTTTTTT	CASSLLAGVGTGELFF
TRBV5-5	.	TRBJ1-6	once	TGTGCCAGCAGCCCACGGGTCGATTGGGATTCACCCCTCCACTTT	CASSPRVDWDSPLHF
TRBV5-6	.	TRBJ1-5	.	TGTGCCAGCAGCTTGGCACAGGGAAGGATGAGCAATCAGCCCCAGCATTTT	CASSLAQGRMSNQPQHF
TRBV5-1	TRBD1	TRBJ2-3	.	TGCGCCAGCAGCTACGGGACAGGGATCTCAGATACGCAGTATTTT	CASSYGTGISDTQYF
TRBV30	TRBD2	TRBJ2-3	.	TGTGCGAGGTCTAGCGGGTGGGTAGCAGATACGCAGTATTTT	CARSSGWVADTQYF
TRBV30	TRBD1	TRBJ2-7	once	TGTGCCTGGAAAAAGGGGGGACAGGGAGGGTACGAGCAGTACTTC	CAWKKGGQGGYEQYF
TRBV7-3	.	TRBJ2-2	.	TGTGCCAGCAGCTTAAACGGAGCAGAAAACGGGGAGCTGTTTTTT	CASSLNGAENGELFF
TRBV5-1	TRBD1	TRBJ1-2	.	TGCGCCAGCGGCCGGGACAGAGCCTATGGCTACACCTTC	CASGRDRAYGYTF
TRBV7-3	.	TRBJ2-7	.	TGTGCCAGCAGTTATAGCGGAACCTACGAGCAGTACTTC	CASSYSGTYEQYF
TRBV27	.	TRBJ2-6	once	TGTGCCAGCAGTCCCCGGGAAGGGGGAACAGTTTGGAGTGCCAACGTCCTGACTTTC	CASSPREGGTVWSANVLTF
TRBV28	.	TRBJ1-2	.	TGTGCCAGCAGTTTACCACCCGGGCAGGGCAGCTATGGCTACACCTTC	CASSLPPGQGSYGYTF
TRBV15	.	TRBJ1-2	.	TGTGCCACCAGCAGAGAACAGAACTATGGCTACACCTTC	CATSREQNYGYTF
TRBV4-1	TRBD1	TRBJ1-5	.	TGCGCCAGCAGCCAAGCCGGGACAGGAGTATATAGCAATCAGCCCCAGCATTTT	CASSQAGTGVYSNQPQHF
TRBV11-2	.	TRBJ2-3	.	TGTGCCAGCAGCTTAGGTACGGGGTATACGCAGTATTTT	CASSLGTGYTQYF
TRBV13	.	TRBJ2-7	few	TGTGCCAGCAGCTCGACAATAAACTACGAGCAGTACTTC	CASSSTINYEQYF
TRBV27	.	TRBJ1-4	once	TGTGCCAGCAGTTTAGAAGGGAGAAGGGAAAAACTGTTTTTT	CASSLEGRREKLFF
TRBV7-8	.	TRBJ2-1	.	TGTGCCAGCAGCTCCGACAATGAGCAGTTCTTC	CASSSDNEQFF
TRBV13	.	TRBJ1-2	few	TGTGCCAGCAGCGGGGGCGGGGGATATGGCTACACCTTC	CASSGGGGYGYTF
TRBV19	TRBD2	TRBJ2-2	.	TGTGCCAGTAGTGGTCCGGGACTAGGAACCGGGGAGCTGTTTTTT	CASSGPGLGTGELFF
TRBV27	.	TRBJ1-3	.	TGTGCCAGCAGTTTTGCAGGGTCTGGGAACACCATATATTTT	CASSFAGSGNTIYF
TRBV10-3	.	TRBJ1-1	.	TGTGCCATCAGGGAAGGCGGCGCTACTGAAGCTTTCTTT	CAIREGGATEAFF
TRBV29-1	.	TRBJ1-1	few	TGCAGCGTTGAAAACGGGGTACGGGCTTTCTTT	CSVENGVRAFF
TRBV19	TRBD2	TRBJ2-7	.	TGTGCCAGTAGTATAAGAAGCGGGAGTAACGAGCAGTACTTC	CASSIRSGSNEQYF
TRBV7-2	TRBD1	TRBJ1-2	.	TGTGCCAGCAGCTTATATCAGGGGGCCTATGGCTACACCTTC	CASSLYQGAYGYTF
TRBV4-2	TRBD1	TRBJ1-1	.	TGTGCCAGCAGCCAAGCCGGACCAGGGGGCACTGAAGCTTTCTTT	CASSQAGPGGTEAFF
TRBV19	TRBD2	TRBJ2-1	.	TGTGCCAGTAGTATCCCCACTCTAGCGGGCTACAATGAGCAGTTCTTC	CASSIPTLAGYNEQFF
TRBV4-3	TRBD1	TRBJ2-7	.	TGCGCCAGCAGCCAGGTCTTACAGGGGCGATCCACCTACGAGCAGTACTTC	CASSQVLQGRSTYEQYF
TRBV5-6	TRBD2	TRBJ2-5	.	TGTGCCAGCAGCCGGACGGGAGGGCAAGAGACCCAGTACTTC	CASSRTGGQETQYF
TRBV12-5	.	TRBJ2-3	.	TGTGCTAGTGGGACCCGGTTGGGGGGACGCACAGATACGCAGTATTTT	CASGTRLGGRTDTQYF
TRBV6-6	.	TRBJ1-1	.	TGTGCCAGCAGACTCGATGACAAGAACACTGAAGCTTTCTTT	CASRLDDKNTEAFF
TRBV5-6	TRBD1	TRBJ1-5	.	TGTGCCAGCAGCTCAAGACAGGGTCAAGGGCCCCAGCATTTT	CASSSRQGQGPQHF
TRBV5-4	TRBD1	TRBJ1-2	.	TGTGCCAGCAGCTCGCCATTTACAGGGGCCCTCTATGGCTACACCTTC	CASSSPFTGALYGYTF
TRBV10-1	.	TRBJ2-1	.	TGCGCCAGCAGTGAGAGTCAGGGGTTTAATGAGCAGTTCTTC	CASSESQGFNEQFF
TRBV27	.	TRBJ1-1	few	TGTGCCAGCGGTCCGGTATCGGGAGACACTGAAGCTTTCTTT	CASGPVSGDTEAFF
TRBV5-5	.	TRBJ1-2	.	TGTGCCAGCAGCTTGGGGGCGGGGCCGAGCTATGGCTACACCTTC	CASSLGAGPSYGYTF
TRBV29-1	.	TRBJ1-2	once	TGCAGCTCCTCGGAGGGGAACTATGGCTACACCTTC	CSSSEGNYGYTF
TRBV27	TRBD1	TRBJ1-2	.	TGTGCCAGCAGCCCCTTAGGGACAGAGGCTAACTATGGCTACACCTTC	CASSPLGTEANYGYTF
TRBV4-2	.	TRBJ2-3	.	TGTGCCAGCAGCCCCCAGCGTGATACGCAGTATTTT	CASSPQRDTQYF
TRBV2	TRBD2	TRBJ2-1	.	TGTGCCAGCAGCGCGGGACTAGCGGGATACAATGAGCAGTTCTTC	CASSAGLAGYNEQFF
TRBV5-4	.	TRBJ1-2	.	TGTGCCAGCAGCTTGGGGAGCTCCTCCGGCTATGGCTACACCTTC	CASSLGSSSGYGYTF
TRBV7-3	.	TRBJ2-1	.	TGTGCCAGCAGCCCGATACAGGGTAATGAGCAGTTCTTC	CASSPIQGNEQFF
TRBV6-1	.	TRBJ2-7	many	TGTGCCAGCAGCTCGGGTCTCCGGGGCGAGCAGTACTTC	CASSSGLRGEQYF
TRBV2	TRBD1	TRBJ1-1	.	TGTGCCAGCAGTCTTAACCGGGACAGGGGTGGTGAAGCTTTCTTT	CASSLNRDRGGEAFF
TRBV5-6	TRBD2	TRBJ2-5	.	TGTGCCAGCAGCTTGGGGCTAGCGGAGACCCCATACCAAGAGACCCAGTACTTC	CASSLGLAETPYQETQYF
TRBV19	TRBD1	TRBJ1-2	.	TGTGCCAGTAGTATAGCATTTTCCACAGGGGACTATGGCTACACCTTC	CASSIAFSTGDYGYTF